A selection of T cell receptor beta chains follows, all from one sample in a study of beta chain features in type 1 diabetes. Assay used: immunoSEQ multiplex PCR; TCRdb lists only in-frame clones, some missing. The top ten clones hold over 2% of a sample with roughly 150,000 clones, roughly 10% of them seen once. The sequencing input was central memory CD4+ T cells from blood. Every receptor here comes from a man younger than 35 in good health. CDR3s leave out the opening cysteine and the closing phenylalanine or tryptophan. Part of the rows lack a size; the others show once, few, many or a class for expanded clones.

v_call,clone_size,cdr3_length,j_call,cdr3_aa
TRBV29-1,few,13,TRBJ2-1,SVGGRAGAYNEQF
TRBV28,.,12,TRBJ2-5,ASSLRGRRETQY
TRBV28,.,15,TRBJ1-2,ASSSSGTDNLWYGYT
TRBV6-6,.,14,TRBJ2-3,ASSSGTGSRADTQY
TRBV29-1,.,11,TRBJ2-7,SVGLIGGYEQY
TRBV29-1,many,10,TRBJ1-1,SVGGFNTEAF
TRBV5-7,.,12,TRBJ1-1,ASRIQGKNTEAF
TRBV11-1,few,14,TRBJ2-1,ASSPLQVPSYNEQF
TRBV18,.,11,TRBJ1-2,ASSPVRAHGYT
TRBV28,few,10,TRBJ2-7,AGWTGSYEQY
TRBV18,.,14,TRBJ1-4,ASSPPGRQGYEKLF
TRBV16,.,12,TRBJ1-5,ASSQGGGNQPQH
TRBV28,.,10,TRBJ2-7,ASRQSSYEQY
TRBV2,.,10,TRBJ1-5,ASSVGNQPQH
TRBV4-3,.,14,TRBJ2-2,ASSQEDRGKNGELF
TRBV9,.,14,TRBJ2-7,ASSPQAGGSSYEQY
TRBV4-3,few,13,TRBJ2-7,ASSQGLLGRDEQY
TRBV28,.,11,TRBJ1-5,ASSLFQSAAQH
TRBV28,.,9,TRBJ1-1,ASRSSTEAF
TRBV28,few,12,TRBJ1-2,ASSEQQENYGYT
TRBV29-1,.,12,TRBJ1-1,SVDRGRLNTEAF
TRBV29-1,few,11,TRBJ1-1,SVALPGNTEAF
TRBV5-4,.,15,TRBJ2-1,ASSPLAGGSIGNEQF
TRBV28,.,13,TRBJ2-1,ASSLSGSSYNEQF
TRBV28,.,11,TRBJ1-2,ASSVGVAYGYT
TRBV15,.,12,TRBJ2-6,ATSRPGTVSVLT
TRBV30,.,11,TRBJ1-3,AWSQSTGNTIY
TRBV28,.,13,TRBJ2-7,ASSLSGQGASEQY
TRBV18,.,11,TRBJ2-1,ASSPNINNEQF
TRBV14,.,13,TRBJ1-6,ASSLGTRINSPLH
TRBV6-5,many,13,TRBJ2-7,ASTRGQGTSYEQY
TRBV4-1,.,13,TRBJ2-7,ASRLAHFFSYEQY
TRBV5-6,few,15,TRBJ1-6,ASSLVGFGQANSPLH
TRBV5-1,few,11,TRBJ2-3,ASSIDRGYAKY
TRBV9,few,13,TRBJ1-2,ASSPRQGAAYGYT
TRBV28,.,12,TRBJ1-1,ASRGQGATREAF
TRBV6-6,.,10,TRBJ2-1,ASSQRANEQF
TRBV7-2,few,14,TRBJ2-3,ASSREPGQGADTQY
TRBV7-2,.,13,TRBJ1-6,ASSLGPITNSPLH
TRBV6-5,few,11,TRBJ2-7,ASSYRRDREQY
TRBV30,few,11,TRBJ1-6,AWSGQGYSPLH
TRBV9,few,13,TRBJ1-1,ASSVEGRSQSEAF